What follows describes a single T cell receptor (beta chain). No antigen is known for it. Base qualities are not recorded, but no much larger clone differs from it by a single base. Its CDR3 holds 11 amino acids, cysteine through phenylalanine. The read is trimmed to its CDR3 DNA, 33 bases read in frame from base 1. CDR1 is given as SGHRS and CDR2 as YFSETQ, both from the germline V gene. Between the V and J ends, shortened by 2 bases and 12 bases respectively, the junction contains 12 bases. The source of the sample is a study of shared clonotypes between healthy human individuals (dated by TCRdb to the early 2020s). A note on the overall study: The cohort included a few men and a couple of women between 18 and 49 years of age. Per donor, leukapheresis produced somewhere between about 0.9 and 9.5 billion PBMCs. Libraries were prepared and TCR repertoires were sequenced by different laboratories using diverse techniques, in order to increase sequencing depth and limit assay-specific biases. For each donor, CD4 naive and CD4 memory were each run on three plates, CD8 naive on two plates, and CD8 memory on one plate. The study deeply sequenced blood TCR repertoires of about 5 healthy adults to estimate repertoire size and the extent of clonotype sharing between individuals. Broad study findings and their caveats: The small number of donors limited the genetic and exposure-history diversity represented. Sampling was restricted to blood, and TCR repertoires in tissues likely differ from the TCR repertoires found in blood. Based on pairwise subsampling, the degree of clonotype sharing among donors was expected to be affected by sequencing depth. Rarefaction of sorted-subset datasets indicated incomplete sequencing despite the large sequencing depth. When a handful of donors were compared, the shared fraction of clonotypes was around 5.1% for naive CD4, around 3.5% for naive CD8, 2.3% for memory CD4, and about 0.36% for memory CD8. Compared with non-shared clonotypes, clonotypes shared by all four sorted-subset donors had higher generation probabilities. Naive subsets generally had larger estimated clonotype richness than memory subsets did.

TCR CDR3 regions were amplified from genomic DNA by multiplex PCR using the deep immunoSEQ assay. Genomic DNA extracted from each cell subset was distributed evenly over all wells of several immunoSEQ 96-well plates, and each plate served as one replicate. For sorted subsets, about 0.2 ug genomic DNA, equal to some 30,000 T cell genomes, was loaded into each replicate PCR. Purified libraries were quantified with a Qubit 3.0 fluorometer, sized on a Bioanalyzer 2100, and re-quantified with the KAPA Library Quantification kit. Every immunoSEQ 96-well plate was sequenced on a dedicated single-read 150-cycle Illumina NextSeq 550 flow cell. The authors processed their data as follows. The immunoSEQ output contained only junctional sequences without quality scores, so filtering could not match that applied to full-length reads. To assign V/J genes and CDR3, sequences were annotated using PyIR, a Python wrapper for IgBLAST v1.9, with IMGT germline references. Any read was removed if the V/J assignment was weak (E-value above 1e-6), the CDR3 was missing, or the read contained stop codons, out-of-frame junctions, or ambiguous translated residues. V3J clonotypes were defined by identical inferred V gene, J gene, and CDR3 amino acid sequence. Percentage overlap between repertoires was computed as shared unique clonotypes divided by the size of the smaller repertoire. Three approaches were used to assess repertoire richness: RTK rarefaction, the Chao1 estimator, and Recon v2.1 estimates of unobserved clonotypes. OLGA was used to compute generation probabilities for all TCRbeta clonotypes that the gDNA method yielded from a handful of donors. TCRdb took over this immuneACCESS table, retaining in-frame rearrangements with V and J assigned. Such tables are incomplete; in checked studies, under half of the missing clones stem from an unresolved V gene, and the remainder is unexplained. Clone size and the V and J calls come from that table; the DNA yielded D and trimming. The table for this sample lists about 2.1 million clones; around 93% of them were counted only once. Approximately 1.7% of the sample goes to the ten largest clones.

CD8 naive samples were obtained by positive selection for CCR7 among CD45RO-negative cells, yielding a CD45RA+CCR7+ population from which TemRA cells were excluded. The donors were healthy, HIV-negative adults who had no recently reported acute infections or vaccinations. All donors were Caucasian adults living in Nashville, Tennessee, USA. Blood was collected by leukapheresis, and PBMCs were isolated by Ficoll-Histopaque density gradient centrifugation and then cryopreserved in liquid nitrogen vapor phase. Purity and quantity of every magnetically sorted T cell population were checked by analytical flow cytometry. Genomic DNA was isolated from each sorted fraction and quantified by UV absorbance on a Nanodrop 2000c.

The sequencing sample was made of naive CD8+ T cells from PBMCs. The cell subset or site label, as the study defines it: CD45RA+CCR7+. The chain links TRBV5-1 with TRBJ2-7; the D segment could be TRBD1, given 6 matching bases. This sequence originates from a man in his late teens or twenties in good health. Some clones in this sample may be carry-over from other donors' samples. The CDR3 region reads CASSFGQTTYF. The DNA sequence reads TGCGCCAGCAGCTTCGGACAGACCACGTACTTC.